The sequence of this TCR beta chain was determined in a study of beta chain features in type 1 diabetes. Study results and limitations: All four CD4+ subsets of Type 1 diabetes patients contained TCRB CDR3s that were moderately but significantly shorter.

The authors reverse transcribed all of the isolated RNA, so sequencing captured expressed TCRB transcripts. Using immunoSEQ multiplex PCR, the repertoire was profiled, and TCRdb retains in-frame clones only, with some absent. The repertoire includes roughly 340,000 clones, 13% of them detected once, and approximately 0.016% sits in the top ten. CDR1 is SGHDT, CDR2 YYEEEE, per germline. The CDR3 has 18 residues. After removal of 4 bases from V and 0 bases from J, the junction contained 4 bases not matched to a gene. This clone has just a few counts. The target antigen is unknown. The chain is built from TRBV5-6 and TRBJ2-6; TRBD2 matches at 13 bases. Material for sequencing was naive CD4+ T cells from blood. This TCR came from a woman under 30 with type 1 diabetes. Written as DNA, the CDR3 is TGTGCCAGCAGCAGGGGACTAGCGGGGACCTCTGGGGCCAACGTCCTGACTTTC. It codes for CASSRGLAGTSGANVLTF.